The TCR beta chain under discussion was sequenced for a study of cytomegalovirus exposure and HLA in healthy donors. Study-wide points: Presence/absence analyses supposed approximately even sequencing depth among donors. In an earlier analysis, in some 500 donors, most V segments appeared productive either ~87% or ~30% of the time. Using a false discovery rate of 0.05, a later analysis showed that 16,951 TCR beta sequences were associated with HLA alleles. In a later analysis, V- and J-gene trimming of beta chains associated with a DCLRE1C missense variant, replicated independently.

CDR1 is LNHDA, CDR2 SQIVND, per germline (reference sequence). The CDR3 consists of 12 residues. Trimming removed 6 bases from V and 3 bases from J, with 8 bases in between. Points on this clone: What it binds is not known.

This PCR relied on a set of 60 Vbeta primers and 13 Jbeta primers. The table came from immunoSEQ multiplex PCR; TCRdb's copy has only in-frame clones and leaves some out. The sample records under 200,000 clones, less than 90% being singletons. The J gene is TRBJ1-2, the V gene TRBV19; no clear D gene. Sequencing was done on a sample of PBMCs. The receptor's source is a boy between 2 and 15 years old in good health and CMV-seronegative. The CDR3 DNA reads as TGTGCCAGTAGCCTCGGGGACTATGGCTACACCTTC. This codes for CASSLGDYGYTF.